This T cell receptor beta chain was documented in a study of cytomegalovirus exposure and HLA in healthy donors. Researchers ran the PCR with 60 Vbeta and 13 Jbeta primers. Sequencing used immunoSEQ multiplex PCR; TCRdb keeps in-frame clones, though not all of them. The table shows 150,000 to 200,000 clones, with approximately 71% occurring only once. Study conclusions and caveats: Earlier analysis yielded a pattern in which most TCR beta V segments were productive about 87% or about 30% of the time. TCR beta V- and J-gene trimming, according to a later analysis, was linked to a missense DCLRE1C variant. Most of the CMV-associated TCR beta chains (in a later analysis) appeared to be HLA-restricted.

To note about this clone: No antigen is known for it.

Germline-derived CDR1 and CDR2 are DFQATT and SNEGSKA (reference sequence). Deletions cut 4 bases from V and 5 bases from J, with 3 bases between. The length of the CDR3 is 10 residues. The chain uses TRBV20-1 and TRBJ2-1; D not resolved. The specimen sequenced was PBMCs. The receptor was derived from a man in his late teens or twenties in good health and CMV-seropositive. For the CDR3, the DNA is TGCAGTGCTATAAACAATGAGCAGTTCTTC. This gives the protein CSAINNEQFF.